These T cell receptor beta chains were read from a single sample in a study of blood T cells in healthy people across ages. TCRdb re-called the 5' RACE reads with MiXCR, one entry per CDR3 protein. The sample yields about 1.8 million distinct CDR3 sequences, around 48% seen once. Sequenced: blood. Receptor source: a woman aged 40-49 years in good health. Both conserved end residues are part of each CDR3. D genes are given only for firm matches. Some rows mark clone size as missing; the rest say once, few, many or name a class of expanded clone.

J	V	size	D	DNA	CDR3
TRBJ2-1	TRBV14	.	.	TGTGCCAGCAGCCAAGTCTCGGCTAGCGAACCGTTCTTC	CASSQVSASEPFF
TRBJ2-1	TRBV12-3/TRBV12-4	few	.	TGTGCCAGCAGTTTCGTGTTGGGGACCACCACCTACAATGAGCAGTTCTTC	CASSFVLGTTTYNEQFF
TRBJ2-1	TRBV6-4	.	.	TGTGCCAGCAGTGAGAGGTCCGGACCCTCAGAGCAGTTCTTC	CASSERSGPSEQFF
TRBJ1-1	TRBV11-2	.	TRBD1	TGTGCCAGCAGCTTAAAGGGGGCGGTCACTGAAGCTTTCTTT	CASSLKGAVTEAFF
TRBJ1-1	TRBV6-5	.	TRBD1	TGTGCCAGCATCATAGGACAGGGTGGAGAAGCTTTCTTT	CASIIGQGGEAFF
TRBJ2-1	TRBV29-1	few	.	TGCAGCGTTGAAACAGCGTTCCCCGGTGAGCAGTTCTTC	CSVETAFPGEQFF
TRBJ2-3	TRBV5-1	.	TRBD2	TGCGCCAGCAGCTTGACTAGCGGGGCACCAGATACGCAGTATTTT	CASSLTSGAPDTQYF
TRBJ1-2	TRBV20-1	.	.	TGCAGTGCTAGAAGGGACGGTGCTAACTATGGCTACACCTTC	CSARRDGANYGYTF
TRBJ2-3	TRBV6-1	.	.	TGTGCCAGCAGTGAAAACAGCCGAGATACGCAGTATTTT	CASSENSRDTQYF
TRBJ2-1	TRBV27	few	.	TGTGCCAGCATGGTGGGGGTTTACAATGAGCAGTTCTTC	CASMVGVYNEQFF
TRBJ2-3	TRBV29-1	few	TRBD2	TGCAGCGTTGAGTCCGAGCGGGGCCTCACAGATACGCAGTATTTT	CSVESERGLTDTQYF
TRBJ1-5	TRBV27	.	.	TGTGCCAGCGGCAGTCAGGGGTATGATCAGCCCCAGCATTTT	CASGSQGYDQPQHF
TRBJ1-2	TRBV27	.	TRBD1	TGTGCCAGCAGCCCCCGGACAGGGCTCCACTATGGCTACACCTTC	CASSPRTGLHYGYTF
TRBJ2-3	TRBV27	.	.	TGTGCCAGCAGTTTTCAGCGGTCCCCTTCCACAGATACGCAGTATTTT	CASSFQRSPSTDTQYF
TRBJ2-5	TRBV7-9	few	.	TGTGCCAGCAGCTCACCACCGGGACGGATACAAGAGACCCAGTACTTC	CASSSPPGRIQETQYF
TRBJ2-1	TRBV20-1	.	TRBD2	TGCAGTGCTGAGCGGGGGGGCTGGCATGAGCAGTTCTTC	CSAERGGWHEQFF
TRBJ2-4	TRBV6-2/TRBV6-3	few	.	TGTGCCAGCAGTTACCAAGCCAGGTCTACAAACATTCAGTACTTC	CASSYQARSTNIQYF
TRBJ1-2	TRBV4-3	.	.	TGCGCCAGCAGCCAAGATCGAGCCGTTAACTATGGCTACACCTTC	CASSQDRAVNYGYTF
TRBJ2-5	TRBV12-5	few	.	TGTGCTAGTGGTTGGGGGGTCGGGACCTCTCAAGAGACCCAGTACTTC	CASGWGVGTSQETQYF
TRBJ2-1	TRBV2	once	.	TGTGCCAGCAGTGTCCGGACAAATTACAATGAGCAGTTCTTC	CASSVRTNYNEQFF
TRBJ1-2	TRBV4-1	.	.	TGCGCCAGCAGCCAGACGGCGGAAGCTAACTATGGCTACACCTTC	CASSQTAEANYGYTF
TRBJ1-5	TRBV4-2	.	.	TGTGCCAGCAGCCAAGATACGGTTCGACCCCAGCATTTT	CASSQDTVRPQHF
TRBJ2-3	TRBV3-1	.	TRBD2	TGTGCCAGCAGCCGAGAGCGGGGGGCCAACACAGATACGCAGTATTTT	CASSRERGANTDTQYF
TRBJ2-7	TRBV7-9	.	.	TGTGCCAGCAGCAAGCAAACATCCTACGAGCAGTACTTC	CASSKQTSYEQYF
TRBJ2-3	TRBV3-1	.	TRBD1	TGTGCCAGCAGCCAAGTAACAGGGGAGCTCACAGATACGCAGTATTTT	CASSQVTGELTDTQYF
TRBJ2-3	TRBV24-1	.	.	TGTGCCACCAGTGATCCAGGGATTACAGATACGCAGTATTTT	CATSDPGITDTQYF
TRBJ2-7	TRBV10-3	.	.	TGTGCCATCAGTGAGTACAGGAGCTCCTACGAGCAGTACTTC	CAISEYRSSYEQYF
TRBJ1-5	TRBV10-3	.	TRBD1	TGTGCCATCAGTGAGTCGGGTGGACAGGGGAACCAGCCCCAGCATTTT	CAISESGGQGNQPQHF
TRBJ1-2	TRBV12-3/TRBV12-4	.	TRBD1	TGTGCCAGCAGTCTTTCAGGGGGCGTGGGCTATGGCTACACCTTC	CASSLSGGVGYGYTF
TRBJ2-7	TRBV11-1	.	.	TGTGCCAGCAGCTCGGGGGTAGAGTCCTACGAGCAGTACTTC	CASSSGVESYEQYF
TRBJ2-7	TRBV20-1	.	.	TGCAGTGCTAGAGGCTCGGCAGGAGTCCACGAGCAGTACTTC	CSARGSAGVHEQYF
TRBJ2-1	TRBV14	once	TRBD2	TGTGCCAGCAGCCCCCGACTAGCGGGGGGGTTAAATGAGCAGTTCTTC	CASSPRLAGGLNEQFF
TRBJ2-7	TRBV7-2	many	TRBD1	TGTGCCAGCAGCTTGGACAGGGTAAAGGGCGAGCAGTACTTC	CASSLDRVKGEQYF